The sequence of this TCR beta chain was determined in a study of cytotoxic CD8 clonotypes in ibrutinib-treated CLL (dated by TCRdb to about 2021). Regarding the complete study: The cohort included about 15 treatment-naive and ten to twelve relapsed/refractory patients; roughly 17 were IGHV unmutated. Partial responses were observed in about 25 patients and complete responses in 2; after a median follow-up of around 68 months, remission was maintained in about 15 patients and progression was observed in roughly twelve. The response samples were drawn at a median of roughly twelve months into treatment, with a range of roughly 6 to 36 months. Samples averaged approximately 240,000 productive templates and some 91,000 productive rearrangements. Of the roughly 86 people in the trial, approximately 28 had longitudinal samples available. Cryopreserved peripheral blood mononuclear cells were obtained before treatment, at response, and at either sustained remission or disease progression. All remission and progressive disease samples were collected while patients were still receiving ibrutinib.

Sample time point, as interpreted from the label and publication: about a year on ibrutinib. Around 1.8 micrograms of genomic DNA were extracted from cryopreserved PBMCs for TCR beta library preparation. Longitudinal blood samples from CLL patients on ibrutinib monotherapy underwent high-throughput TCR beta sequencing. Patients were enrolled in a phase 2 open-label single-center ibrutinib monotherapy trial. A MiSeq instrument was used for deep resolution sequencing, which targeted depths ranging from 1 in 1 million up to 1 in 200,000 T cells, with coverage averaging 10x for each clonotype. TCR beta libraries were generated with the immunoSEQ hsTCRB Kit. As for the authors' bioinformatics: Data were analyzed with ImmunoSEQ Data Assistant and ImmunoSEQ Analyzer, with V, D and J genes assigned per IMGT definitions. Clonality, which ranges from 0 to 1, was calculated by subtracting the normalized Shannon entropy of productive rearrangement frequencies from one. Only overrepresented clonotypes making up at least 0.05% of the repertoire of each patient were included in the public clonotype analysis. Some twelve repertoires from age-matched healthy donors, obtained from immuneACCESS, served as clonality controls. As stored in TCRdb, this immuneACCESS dataset retains in-frame rearrangements with V and J assigned. A fraction of the clones does not appear; measured against another copy, unresolved V genes explain less than half of the discrepancy, and the remainder lacks a known reason. The D gene and trimming were derived from the DNA, and the V and J assignments and clone size from that table. In this sample the table shows more than 85,000 clones, roughly 80% of which occur a single time. The ten largest make up 32% of the sample.

General conclusions and limits of the study: Baseline clonality was found to be higher than that of age-matched healthy donors and was strongly correlated with circulating CD8+ T-cell counts. Sampling times were not matched between patients in sustained remission and patients whose disease was progressing, and lymph node repertoires were not examined. An increase in clonality was observed at ibrutinib response, with clonality remaining stable during sustained remission and falling back toward baseline at progression. Public clonotypes were rare and either contracted or stayed stable during treatment, and the rise in clonality at ibrutinib response reflected the expansion of private clonotypes.

Concerning this clone itself: Its antigen is currently not known. Base qualities are not recorded, but no much larger clone differs from it by a single base.

V loses 3 bases, J loses 0 bases, and the germline ends lie 9 bases apart. The CDR3 measures 14 amino acids from cysteine to phenylalanine. CDR3 DNA only is kept here, 42 bases in frame from base 1. The germline V gene provides CDR1 SGHTA and CDR2 FQGNSA. The sequencing used PBMCs, collected after 12 months of ibrutinib treatment. The rearrangement combines TRBV7-2 with TRBJ2-7, and possibly TRBD2, on 5 matching bases. This clonotype was sampled from a human donor with chronic lymphocytic leukemia. The CDR3 has the sequence CASSFGRASYEQYF. The DNA sequence follows: TGTGCCAGCAGCTTTGGGCGGGCCTCCTACGAGCAGTACTTC. Where the CDR3 stops, the reference TRBV7-2 and TRBJ2-7 genes take over; the full variable domain is GAGVSQSPSNKVTEKGKDVELRCDPISGHTALYWYRQSLGQGLEFLIYFQGNSAPDKSGLPSDRFSAERTGGSVSTLTIQRTQQEDSAVYLCASSFGRASYEQYFGPGTRLTVT.